A selection of T cell receptor beta chains follows, all from one sample in a study of blood T cell repertoires in COVID-19. The data were produced by immunoSEQ multiplex PCR, yet TCRdb's version contains in-frame clones alone and is incomplete. The table records tens of thousands of clones, around three quarters of them present only once. Sequences were obtained from peripheral blood. The origin of the receptors is a human donor in a cohort sampled during active COVID-19. CDR3s include the opening cysteine and the closing phenylalanine or tryptophan. A D gene is named only where the DNA matches it firmly. Rows may omit the clone size; those that give it use once, few, many or a size class.

v_call	d_call	clone_size	j_call	cdr3_nt	cdr3_aa
TRBV3-1/TRBV3-2	TRBD2	.	TRBJ2-2	TGTGCCAGCAGCCCCACAGGCCTAGCGGCAAACACCGGGGAGCTGTTTTTT	CASSPTGLAANTGELFF
TRBV19	TRBD1	.	TRBJ1-6	TGTGCCAGTAGTATCGGGCAGGGGGTGGCTTCACCCCTCCACTTT	CASSIGQGVASPLHF
TRBV24-1	.	.	TRBJ1-5	TGTGCCACCAGTGGCAGAACAGGCCCCAATCAGCCCCAGCATTTT	CATSGRTGPNQPQHF
TRBV7-9	.	.	TRBJ1-1	TGTGCCAGCAGCCGACCTCTCACGGGGAACACTGAAGCTTTCTTT	CASSRPLTGNTEAFF
TRBV2	.	.	TRBJ1-3	TGTGCCAGCAATCTCGCGGACAGTCGGCGGACCATATATTTT	CASNLADSRRTIYF
TRBV5-4	TRBD1	.	TRBJ2-2	TGTGCCAGCAGCTCGGCCAGGGACAGGGGGGTCGGGGAGCTGTTTTTT	CASSSARDRGVGELFF
TRBV10-3	.	.	TRBJ2-2	TGTGCCATCAGTGAGTATGCGCACGGCACCGGGGAGCTGTTTTTT	CAISEYAHGTGELFF
TRBV29-1	.	.	TRBJ2-2	TGCAGCGTTGGCAGCGTGGCCGGGGAGCTGTTTTTT	CSVGSVAGELFF
TRBV28	.	.	TRBJ2-6	TGTGCCAGCAGTGGGGGGTCGTCTGGGGCCAACGTCCTGACTTTC	CASSGGSSGANVLTF
TRBV15	TRBD1	once	TRBJ2-7	TGTGCCACCAGCATGTCGGGACAGTCACTCTACGAGCAGTACTTC	CATSMSGQSLYEQYF
TRBV5-1	TRBD2	.	TRBJ2-1	TGCGCCAGCAGCTTAACCTCTGGGACTAGCGTTTACAATGAGCAGTTCTTC	CASSLTSGTSVYNEQFF
TRBV5-4	.	.	TRBJ2-5	TGTGCCAGCAGCCCTCCGGCAGGGGTGAAAGTAGAGACCCAGTACTTC	CASSPPAGVKVETQYF
TRBV27	TRBD1	.	TRBJ1-5	TGTGCCAGCAGTACTACAGGGACAGGGTATCAGCCCCAGCATTTT	CASSTTGTGYQPQHF
TRBV10-3	.	.	TRBJ2-7	TGTGCCACGGGGTCGGGACTCCCATATGACGAGCAGTACTTC	CATGSGLPYDEQYF
TRBV20-1	.	few	TRBJ1-1	TGCAGTGCCCCGCCGGGGAGTGGAGCTTTCTTT	CSAPPGSGAFF
TRBV9	TRBD1	.	TRBJ2-2	TGTGCCAGCAGCCTAAGCGGGACAGGGTCCGGGGAGCTGTTTTTT	CASSLSGTGSGELFF
TRBV11-3	TRBD2	.	TRBJ2-1	TGTGCCAGCAGCTCATTGACCAGCGGGGGTGAGCAGTTCTTC	CASSSLTSGGEQFF
TRBV28	TRBD1	once	TRBJ2-6	TGTGCCAGCAGCGCCCGGCCGGGACAGGGCAGTGGGGCCAACGTCCTGACTTTC	CASSARPGQGSGANVLTF
TRBV29-1	.	.	TRBJ2-1	TGCAGCGTTGAGATAAGCGGAGGCTACAATGAGCAGTTCTTC	CSVEISGGYNEQFF
TRBV12-1	.	.	TRBJ2-1	TGTGCCAGCAGCCCCACAGACTACAATGAGCAGTTCTTC	CASSPTDYNEQFF
TRBV6-5	TRBD1	.	TRBJ1-2	TGTGCCAGCAGTCCGACAGGGCGGATTAACTATGGCTACACCTTC	CASSPTGRINYGYTF
TRBV18	TRBD2	.	TRBJ2-4	TGTGCCAGCTCACCCGGGACTAGGAGCAGAAACATTCAGTACTTC	CASSPGTRSRNIQYF
TRBV19	.	.	TRBJ2-5	TGTGCCAGTACCACAGGAATACAAGAGACCCAGTACTTC	CASTTGIQETQYF
TRBV5-1	.	.	TRBJ2-5	TGCGCCAGCAGCTTGGCGGGGGGCAACCAAGAGACCCAGTACTTC	CASSLAGGNQETQYF